Listed here are 2 T cell receptor beta chains from one sample, sequenced in a study of T-cell reconstitution after alpha-beta-depleted transplantation in children. Unique molecular identifiers featured in how the TCRbeta library was prepared. TCRdb re-called the PCR reads with MiXCR, one entry per CDR3 protein. The profile covers about 980,000 distinct CDR3 sequences, with around 30% appearing a single time and approximately 30% taken by the ten largest. Sequences were derived from PBMCs, mostly from graft donor cells, sampled 360 days after TCRalphabeta/CD19-depleted stem cell transplant. The receptor set was obtained from a boy under two years old who had a stem cell transplant for SCID, so the T cells may come from the graft donor.

V and J are TRBV4-1 and TRBJ2-3, with D tentatively TRBD1 (6 bases). V gave up 1 base and J gave up 1 base, with 18 bases separating them. The germline gives CDR1 MGHRA, CDR2 YSYEKL. The CDR3 spans 18 residues. The CDR3 DNA follows: TGCGCCAGCAGCCAAGGGGCAGGGGCCTTTTTGGGCACAGATACGCAGTATTTT. This translates into CASSQGAGAFLGTDTQYF.

The table lists this clonotype with a few counts. The rearrangement uses TRBV7-9 and TRBJ1-2; 8 bases fit TRBD1. Losses at the gene ends were 6 bases for V and 1 base for J; bases not matched to a gene: 7. The V gene's germline CDR1 is SEHNR and CDR2 FQNEAQ (reference sequence). The CDR3 covers 15 residues. The CDR3 loop is CASRQGQAFNYGYTF. The CDR3 DNA sequence: TGTGCCAGCAGACAGGGACAGGCGTTTAACTATGGCTACACCTTC.